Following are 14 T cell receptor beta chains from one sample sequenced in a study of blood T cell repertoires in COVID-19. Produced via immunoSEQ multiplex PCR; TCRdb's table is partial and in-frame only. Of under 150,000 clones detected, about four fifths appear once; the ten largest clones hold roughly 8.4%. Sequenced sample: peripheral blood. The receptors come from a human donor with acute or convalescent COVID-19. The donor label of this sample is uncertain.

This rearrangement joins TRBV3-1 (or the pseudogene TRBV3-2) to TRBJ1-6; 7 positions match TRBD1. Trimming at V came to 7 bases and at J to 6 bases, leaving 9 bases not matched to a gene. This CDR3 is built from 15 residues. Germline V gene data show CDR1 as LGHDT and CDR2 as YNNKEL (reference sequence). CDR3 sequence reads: CASTREGGFNSPLHF. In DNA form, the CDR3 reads TGTGCCAGCACCCGAGAAGGGGGCTTTAATTCACCCCTCCACTTT.

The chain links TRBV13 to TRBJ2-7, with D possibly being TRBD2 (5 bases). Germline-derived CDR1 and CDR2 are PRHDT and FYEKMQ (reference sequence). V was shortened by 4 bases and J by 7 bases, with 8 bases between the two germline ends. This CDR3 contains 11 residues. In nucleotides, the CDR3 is TGTGCCAGCAGCTCGGGCGGGGAGCAGTACGTC. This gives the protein CASSSGGEQYV.

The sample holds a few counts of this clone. CDR3 DNA sequence: TGTGCCAGCAGCTTTGAACACGGGGAGCTGTTTTTT. Its translation is CASSFEHGELFF. J is TRBJ2-2 and V is TRBV7-9; D is ambiguous. Germline V gene lookup returns CDR1 SEHNR and CDR2 FQNEAQ (reference sequence). The CDR3 length is 12 residues. Between the trimmed V and J ends, which lost 3 bases and 7 bases, there was a span of 6 bases.

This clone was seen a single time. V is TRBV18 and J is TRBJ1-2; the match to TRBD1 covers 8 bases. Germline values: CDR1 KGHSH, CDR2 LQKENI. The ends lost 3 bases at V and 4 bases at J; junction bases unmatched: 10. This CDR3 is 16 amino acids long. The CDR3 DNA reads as TGTGCCAGCTCACCTGGGACAGGTTCCCGTGGCTATGGCTACACCTTC. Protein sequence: CASSPGTGSRGYGYTF.

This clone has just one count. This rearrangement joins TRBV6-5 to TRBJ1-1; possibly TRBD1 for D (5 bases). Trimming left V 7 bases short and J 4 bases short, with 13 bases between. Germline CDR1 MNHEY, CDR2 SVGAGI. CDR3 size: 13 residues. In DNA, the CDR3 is TGTGCCAGCACCTCGGGGAGGGGCACTGAAGCTTTCTTT. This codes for CASTSGRGTEAFF.

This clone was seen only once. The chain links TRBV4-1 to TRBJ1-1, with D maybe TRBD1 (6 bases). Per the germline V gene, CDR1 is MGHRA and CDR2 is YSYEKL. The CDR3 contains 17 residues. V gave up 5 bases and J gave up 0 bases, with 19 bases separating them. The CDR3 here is CASSFLGGGQVNTEAFF. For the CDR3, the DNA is TGCGCCAGCAGCTTCCTTGGGGGGGGGCAGGTGAACACTGAAGCTTTCTTT.

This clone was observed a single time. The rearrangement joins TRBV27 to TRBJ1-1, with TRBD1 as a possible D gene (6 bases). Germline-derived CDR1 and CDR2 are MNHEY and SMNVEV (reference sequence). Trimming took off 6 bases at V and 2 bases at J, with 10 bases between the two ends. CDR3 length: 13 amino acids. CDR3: CASRGGANTEAFF. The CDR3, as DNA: TGTGCCAGCAGGGGGGGGGCTAACACTGAAGCTTTCTTT.

CDR3 in amino acids: CASSAGTVNQPQHF. CDR3 DNA: TGTGCCAGCAGCGCTGGGACTGTAAATCAGCCCCAGCATTTT. The rearrangement joins TRBV5-4 to TRBJ1-5; possibly TRBD1 for D (5 bases). CDR3 length: 14 amino acids. Per the germline V gene, CDR1 is SGHNT and CDR2 is YYREEE (reference sequence). Trimming pared 4 bases from V and 4 bases from J, leaving 12 bases between.

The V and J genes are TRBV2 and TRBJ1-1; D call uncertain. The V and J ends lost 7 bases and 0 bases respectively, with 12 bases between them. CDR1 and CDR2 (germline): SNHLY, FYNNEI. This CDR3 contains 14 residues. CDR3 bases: TGTGCCAGCACAAGACTGTCGCTGAACACTGAAGCTTTCTTT. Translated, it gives CASTRLSLNTEAFF.

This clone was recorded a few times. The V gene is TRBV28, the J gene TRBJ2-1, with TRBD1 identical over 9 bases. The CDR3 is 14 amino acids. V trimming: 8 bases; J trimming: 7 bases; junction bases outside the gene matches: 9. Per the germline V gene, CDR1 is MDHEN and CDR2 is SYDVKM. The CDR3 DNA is TGTGCCAGCCGGGGGGACAGGGCCGCAAATGAGCAGTTCTTC. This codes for CASRGDRAANEQFF.

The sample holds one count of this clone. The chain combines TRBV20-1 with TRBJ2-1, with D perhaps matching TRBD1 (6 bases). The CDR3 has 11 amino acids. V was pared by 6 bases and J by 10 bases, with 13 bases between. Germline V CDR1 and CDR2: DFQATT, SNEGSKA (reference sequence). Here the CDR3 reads CSATDRPEQFF. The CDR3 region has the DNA TGCAGTGCAACCGACAGGCCCGAGCAGTTCTTC.

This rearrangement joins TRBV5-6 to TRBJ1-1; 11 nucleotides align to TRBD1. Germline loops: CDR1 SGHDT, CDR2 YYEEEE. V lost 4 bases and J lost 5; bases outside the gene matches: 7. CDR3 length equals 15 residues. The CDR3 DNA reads TGTGCCAGCAGCCCTGGACAGGGGGCAAGGACTGAAGCTTTCTTT. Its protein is CASSPGQGARTEAFF.

The CDR3 spells CASSPTLAGVQNTGELFF. The CDR3 region has the DNA TGCGCCAGCAGCCCAACTCTAGCGGGGGTCCAGAACACCGGGGAGCTGTTTTTT. The chain joins TRBV5-1 to TRBJ2-2, with 10 bases fitting TRBD2. J lost 1 base, V lost 4 bases, and 10 bases had no gene match. CDR1 and CDR2 from the germline V gene are SGHRS and YFSETQ. This CDR3 region has 18 residues.

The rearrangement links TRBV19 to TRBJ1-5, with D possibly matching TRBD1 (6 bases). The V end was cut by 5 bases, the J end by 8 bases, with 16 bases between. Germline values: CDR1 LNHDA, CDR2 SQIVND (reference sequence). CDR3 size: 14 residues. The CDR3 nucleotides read TGTGCCAGTAGTCCATCTCCTCCAGGGGAGCCCCAGCATTTT. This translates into CASSPSPPGEPQHF.